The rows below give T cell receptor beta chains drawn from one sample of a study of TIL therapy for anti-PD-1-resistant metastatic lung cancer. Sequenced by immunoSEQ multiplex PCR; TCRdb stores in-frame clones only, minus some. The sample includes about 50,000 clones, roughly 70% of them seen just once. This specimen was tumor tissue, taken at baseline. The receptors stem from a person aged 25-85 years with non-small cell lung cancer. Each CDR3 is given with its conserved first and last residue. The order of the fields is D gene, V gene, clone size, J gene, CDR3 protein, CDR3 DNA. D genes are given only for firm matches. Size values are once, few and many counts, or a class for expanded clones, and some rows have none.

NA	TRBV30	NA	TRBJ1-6	CAWSLAGTNSPLHF	TGTGCCTGGAGTTTAGCAGGGACTAATTCACCCCTCCACTTT
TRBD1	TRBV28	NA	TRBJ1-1	CASSTRTGVTEAFF	TGTGCCAGCAGTACAAGGACAGGGGTCACTGAAGCTTTCTTT
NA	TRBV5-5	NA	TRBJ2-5	CASSLASLRETQYF	TGTGCCAGCAGCTTGGCCTCCCTACGGGAGACCCAGTACTTC
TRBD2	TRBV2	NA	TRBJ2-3	CASSGLAGRTDTQYF	TGTGCCAGCAGTGGACTAGCGGGACGGACAGATACGCAGTATTTT
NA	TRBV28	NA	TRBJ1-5	CASSGRGMGNQPQHF	TGTGCCAGCAGTGGTAGGGGGATGGGCAATCAGCCCCAGCATTTT
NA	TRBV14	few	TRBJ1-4	CASSQVLTATNEKLFF	TGTGCCAGCAGCCAAGTATTAACAGCAACTAATGAAAAACTGTTTTTT
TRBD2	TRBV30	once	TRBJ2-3	CAWNVIGGTDTQYF	TGTGCCTGGAACGTAATCGGGGGGACAGATACGCAGTATTTT
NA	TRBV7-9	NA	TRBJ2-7	CASSGRLDEQYF	TGTGCCAGCAGTGGACGGCTTGACGAGCAGTACTTC
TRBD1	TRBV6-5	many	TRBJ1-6	CASSQQGSSPLHF	TGTGCCAGCAGTCAACAGGGGAGCTCACCCCTCCACTTT
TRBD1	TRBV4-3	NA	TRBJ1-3	CASSPGGQGSGNTIYF	TGCGCCAGCAGCCCAGGAGGACAGGGTTCTGGAAACACCATATATTTT
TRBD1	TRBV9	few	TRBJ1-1	CASSVGQWAEAFF	TGTGCCAGCAGCGTGGGACAGTGGGCTGAAGCTTTCTTT
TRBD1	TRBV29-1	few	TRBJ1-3	CSVGQASSGNTIYF	TGCAGCGTCGGACAGGCGAGCTCTGGAAACACCATATATTTT
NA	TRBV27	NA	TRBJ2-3	CASRGSRLGPADTQYF	TGTGCCAGCAGGGGATCGCGACTAGGACCAGCGGATACGCAGTATTTT
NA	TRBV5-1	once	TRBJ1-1	CASSLDPGTEAFF	TGCGCCAGCAGCTTGGATCCGGGAACTGAAGCTTTCTTT
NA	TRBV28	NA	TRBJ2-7	CASSPLGRGALYEQYF	TGTGCCAGCAGTCCCCTCGGGCGTGGGGCCCTCTACGAGCAGTACTTC
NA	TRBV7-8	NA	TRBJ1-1	CASSLPDSYTEAFF	TGTGCCAGCAGCTTACCCGACAGTTACACTGAAGCTTTCTTT
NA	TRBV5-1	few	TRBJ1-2	CASSLYQGSYGYTF	TGCGCCAGCAGCTTGTATCAGGGCAGCTATGGCTACACCTTC
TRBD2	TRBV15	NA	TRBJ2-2	CATSATTGLAGAGGELFF	TGTGCCACCAGCGCCACAACAGGACTAGCGGGAGCGGGCGGGGAGCTGTTTTTT
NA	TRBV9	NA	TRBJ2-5	CASSVDGDLETQYF	TGTGCCAGCAGCGTAGATGGGGACTTGGAGACCCAGTACTTC
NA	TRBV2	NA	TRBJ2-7	CASSELWTYEQYF	TGTGCCAGCAGTGAACTCTGGACCTACGAGCAGTACTTC
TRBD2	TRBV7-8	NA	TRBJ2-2	CASSLVAGGPSTGELFF	TGTGCCAGCAGCTTGGTAGCGGGGGGGCCTAGCACCGGGGAGCTGTTTTTT
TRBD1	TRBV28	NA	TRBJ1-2	CASSLGGANYGYTF	TGTGCCAGCAGCCTAGGGGGCGCGAACTATGGCTACACCTTC
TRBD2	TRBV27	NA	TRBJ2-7	CASSWGRAWGSYEQYF	TGTGCCAGCAGCTGGGGGAGGGCCTGGGGGTCCTACGAGCAGTACTTC
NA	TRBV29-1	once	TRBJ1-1	CSAKKTWDTEAFF	TGCAGCGCCAAGAAGACGTGGGACACTGAAGCTTTCTTT
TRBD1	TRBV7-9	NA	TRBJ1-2	CASSSGTGSGYTF	TGTGCCAGCAGCTCAGGGACAGGTAGCGGCTACACCTTC
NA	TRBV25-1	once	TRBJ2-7	CASSASSYEQYF	TGTGCCAGCAGTGCCAGCTCCTACGAGCAGTACTTC
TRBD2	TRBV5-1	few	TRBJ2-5	CASSAALLAGGETQYF	TGCGCCAGCAGCGCAGCCTTGCTAGCGGGAGGAGAGACCCAGTACTTC
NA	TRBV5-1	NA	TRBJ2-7	CASSQTGNTIQEQYF	TGCGCCAGCAGCCAGACCGGTAATACCATCCAAGAGCAGTACTTC
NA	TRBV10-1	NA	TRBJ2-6	CASSEVSWGSGANVLTF	TGCGCCAGCAGTGAAGTCAGCTGGGGCTCTGGGGCCAACGTCCTGACTTTC
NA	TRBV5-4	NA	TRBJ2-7	CASSQGPNLLIYYEQYF	TGTGCCAGCAGCCAAGGACCGAACCTACTAATATACTACGAGCAGTACTTC
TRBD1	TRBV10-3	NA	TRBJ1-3	CAISDTGVSGNTIYF	TGTGCCATCAGCGATACAGGGGTGTCTGGAAACACCATATATTTT